This record covers a single TCR beta chain. Per the germline V gene, CDR1 is SGHAT and CDR2 is FQNNGV. Trimming took off 5 bases at V and 3 bases at J, with 20 bases between the two ends. This CDR3 has 16 amino acids. RNA was extracted and reverse transcribed into cDNA as the sequencing template. Measured with immunoSEQ multiplex PCR; TCRdb has only the in-frame clones, and not every one. The table lists about 160,000 clones, 75% to 90% of them singletons. This sample was included in a study of CD8+ T cells in alopecia areata. About the study: The protocol delivered tofacitinib for 6 to 18 months, then withdrew it for 6 months.

The sample was CD8+ T cells sorted from blood, taken at week 0. The clonotype comes from a human donor with alopecia areata. The genes are TRBV11-2 and TRBJ2-7; TRBD2 is a possible D gene (5 bases). Here the CDR3 DNA reads TGTGCCAGCAGCCCGATCACTAGTGGTCTCGGCTACGAGCAGTACTTC. Its protein is CASSPITSGLGYEQYF.